This T cell receptor (beta chain) emerged from a study of Graves' ophthalmopathy and Graves' hyperthyroidism. The study's findings and limits: Ophthalmopathy was separated from stable hyperthyroidism by a 13-signature model with 87.88% sensitivity and approximately 81% specificity.

Germline V gives CDR1 MDHEN, CDR2 SYDVKM. This CDR3 has 13 residues. Trimming cost V 6 bases and J 7 bases, with 15 bases left between them. The table lists this clonotype with many counts. Its antigen is undetermined. Amplification of TCR beta CDR3 regions used RNA transcripts. Second-round multiplex PCR came after a first-round RT-PCR that employed HTBI primers. TCRdb ran MiXCR on the multiplex PCR reads and lists one entry per CDR3 protein. The sample carries over a million distinct CDR3 sequences, approximately 35% recorded once. Material for sequencing was peripheral blood or thyroid tissue (not recorded which). The source of this sequence is an adult man with Graves' hyperthyroidism. The chain recombines TRBV28 with TRBJ1-1; D is uncertain. The CDR3 DNA sequence: TGTGCCAGCAGCTTCGTCCAGGCCTTTGAAGCTTTCTTT. Translating gives CASSFVQAFEAFF.